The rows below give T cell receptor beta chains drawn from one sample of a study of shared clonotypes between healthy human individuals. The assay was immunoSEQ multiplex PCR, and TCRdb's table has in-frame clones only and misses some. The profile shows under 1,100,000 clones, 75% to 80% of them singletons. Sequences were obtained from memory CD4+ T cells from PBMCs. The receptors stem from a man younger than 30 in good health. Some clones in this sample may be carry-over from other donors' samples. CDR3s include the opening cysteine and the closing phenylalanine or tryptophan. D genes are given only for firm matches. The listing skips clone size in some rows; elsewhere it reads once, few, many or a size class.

CDR3: CASSRTNQPQHF
DNA: TGTGCCAGCAGTCGGACAAATCAGCCCCAGCATTTT
V: TRBV7-8
J: TRBJ1-5
D: .
size: few

CDR3: CSVTDRADEQYF
DNA: TGCAGCGTGACGGACAGGGCGGACGAGCAGTACTTC
V: TRBV29-1
J: TRBJ2-7
D: TRBD1
size: once

CDR3: CATRGDANEKLFF
DNA: TGTGCCACCCGGGGGGACGCTAATGAAAAACTGTTTTTT
V: TRBV19
J: TRBJ1-4
D: .
size: .

CDR3: CASSAEKLFF
DNA: TGTGCCAGCAGTGCCGAAAAACTGTTTTTT
V: TRBV25-1
J: TRBJ1-4
D: .
size: once

CDR3: CASSSGWTGSEYGYTF
DNA: TGTGCCAGCAGTTCTGGCTGGACAGGTAGTGAGTATGGCTACACCTTC
V: TRBV28
J: TRBJ1-2
D: TRBD1
size: .

CDR3: CASSPLAASYEQYF
DNA: TGTGCCAGCAGCCCCCTAGCGGCCTCCTACGAGCAGTACTTC
V: TRBV7-9
J: TRBJ2-7
D: TRBD2
size: .

CDR3: CASSARQGGGSTDTQYF
DNA: TGTGCCAGCAGTGCCCGACAGGGCGGAGGGAGCACAGATACGCAGTATTTT
V: TRBV2
J: TRBJ2-3
D: .
size: .

CDR3: CASGLPGGGTGRYEQYF
DNA: TGTGCCAGCGGTCTCCCCGGGGGCGGGACAGGGAGGTACGAGCAGTACTTC
V: TRBV28
J: TRBJ2-7
D: TRBD1
size: .

CDR3: CASSSQSSGKTQSYEQYF
DNA: TGTGCCAGCAGTTCCCAGAGTAGCGGGAAGACCCAATCCTACGAGCAGTACTTC
V: TRBV28
J: TRBJ2-7
D: TRBD2
size: few

CDR3: CASSRPSTDTQYF
DNA: TGTGCCAGCTCCCGACCTAGCACAGATACGCAGTATTTT
V: TRBV18
J: TRBJ2-3
D: .
size: .

CDR3: CASSEQGGPDQPQHF
DNA: TGTGCCAGCAGTGAACAGGGGGGACCAGATCAGCCCCAGCATTTT
V: TRBV2
J: TRBJ1-5
D: TRBD1
size: .

CDR3: CASADRIRQPQHF
DNA: TGTGCCAGCGCTGACAGGATTCGACAGCCCCAGCATTTT
V: TRBV6-1
J: TRBJ1-5
D: .
size: .

CDR3: CASSPTAGGNTIYF
DNA: TGCGCCAGCAGCCCAACCGCAGGGGGAAACACCATATATTTT
V: TRBV5-1
J: TRBJ1-3
D: .
size: .

CDR3: CASSQVFGGRARNTQYF
DNA: TGTGCCAGCAGCCAAGTTTTTGGCGGGAGGGCCAGGAATACGCAGTATTTT
V: TRBV7-6
J: TRBJ2-3
D: TRBD2
size: .

CDR3: CASSFNSGSYEQYF
DNA: TGTGCCAGCAGCTTTAACAGCGGCTCCTACGAGCAGTACTTC
V: TRBV5-4
J: TRBJ2-7
D: .
size: .

CDR3: CASSRPGTGVHSGANVLTF
DNA: TGTGCCAGCAGCCGTCCCGGGACAGGGGTCCACTCTGGGGCCAACGTCCTGACTTTC
V: TRBV5-4
J: TRBJ2-6
D: TRBD1
size: .

CDR3: CASSYGGQPYGYTF
DNA: TGTGCCAGCAGCTACGGGGGACAGCCCTATGGCTACACCTTC
V: TRBV6-5
J: TRBJ1-2
D: TRBD1
size: few

CDR3: CAWRASGSLNEQFF
DNA: TGTGCCTGGAGGGCTAGCGGGAGTCTAAATGAGCAGTTCTTC
V: TRBV30
J: TRBJ2-1
D: TRBD2
size: .

CDR3: CASSAGTGGGTDTQYF
DNA: TGCGCCAGCAGCGCGGGGACAGGGGGCGGCACAGATACGCAGTATTTT
V: TRBV5-1
J: TRBJ2-3
D: TRBD1
size: .

CDR3: CASSEGLAVRYEQYF
DNA: TGCGCCAGCAGTGAGGGACTAGCGGTACGGTACGAGCAGTACTTC
V: TRBV10-1
J: TRBJ2-7
D: TRBD2
size: once

CDR3: CASSSLRGTYTEAFF
DNA: TGTGCCAGCAGCTCCCTGCGGGGGACTTACACTGAAGCTTTCTTT
V: TRBV11-2
J: TRBJ1-1
D: .
size: few

CDR3: CAWGQSLYNEQFF
DNA: TGTGCCTGGGGACAGTCCCTCTACAATGAGCAGTTCTTC
V: TRBV30
J: TRBJ2-1
D: .
size: once

CDR3: CAIGDETINQPQHF
DNA: TGTGCCATCGGAGACGAGACAATCAATCAGCCCCAGCATTTT
V: TRBV10-3
J: TRBJ1-5
D: .
size: .

CDR3: CASSYSTGERSQYF
DNA: TGTGCCAGCAGTTACTCGACAGGGGAGCGGTCCCAGTACTTC
V: TRBV6-5
J: TRBJ2-5
D: TRBD1
size: .

CDR3: CASSSPGQGNGQYF
DNA: TGCGCCAGCAGCTCACCGGGACAGGGGAACGGCCAGTACTTC
V: TRBV5-1
J: TRBJ2-5
D: TRBD1
size: .

CDR3: CASSESPGEKLFF
DNA: TGCGCCAGCAGTGAGTCTCCGGGGGAAAAACTGTTTTTT
V: TRBV10-2
J: TRBJ1-4
D: .
size: .

CDR3: CASSFGGLAGGGPHEQYF
DNA: TGCGCCAGCAGCTTCGGGGGCCTAGCGGGAGGTGGGCCCCACGAGCAGTACTTC
V: TRBV5-1
J: TRBJ2-7
D: TRBD2
size: .

CDR3: CASAGLAGVHNEQFF
DNA: TGTGCCAGTGCTGGACTAGCGGGAGTACACAATGAGCAGTTCTTC
V: TRBV19
J: TRBJ2-1
D: TRBD2
size: .

CDR3: CASSQVASGNGETQYF
DNA: TGTGCCAGCAGCCAAGTGGCTAGCGGGAACGGTGAGACCCAGTACTTC
V: TRBV4-2
J: TRBJ2-5
D: TRBD2
size: .

CDR3: CASSVSGGSSYEQYF
DNA: TGTGCCAGCAGCGTTAGCGGGGGAAGCTCCTACGAGCAGTACTTC
V: TRBV9
J: TRBJ2-7
D: TRBD2
size: .

CDR3: CASSLAFRGSNTRYEQFF
DNA: TGTGCCAGCAGCTTAGCCTTTCGCGGGAGTAATACCCGCTATGAGCAGTTCTTC
V: TRBV7-8
J: TRBJ2-1
D: TRBD2
size: .

CDR3: CASARASYMNTEAFF
DNA: TGCGCCAGCGCCCGGGCCTCCTACATGAACACTGAAGCTTTCTTT
V: TRBV5-1
J: TRBJ1-1
D: .
size: .